This T cell receptor beta chain comes out of a study of blood T cell repertoires in COVID-19. Study information: There were acute and convalescent COVID-19 samples, and they came from the United States, Italy and Spain.

The repertoire was sequenced with immunoSEQ multiplex PCR; TCRdb's copy has only in-frame clones and lacks some. The table records about 82,000 clones, about 73% of them present only once. Unmatched junction bases numbered 10, after V lost 0 bases and J lost 6 bases. This CDR3 comprises 16 residues. Germline CDR1 LNHNV, CDR2 YYDKDF (reference sequence). While infection was still active, Seattle patients were enrolled and then followed longitudinally. The chain recombines TRBV15 with TRBJ1-1, with 7 bases matching TRBD1. Specimen: peripheral blood. The source of this sequence is a man aged 55 to 70 with COVID-19, enrolled during active disease. CDR3 DNA: TGTGCCACCAGCAGAGACCCAGGGGGTGGAAGGGCTGAAGCTTTCTTT. This sequence encodes CATSRDPGGGRAEAFF.